The clone carrying this T cell receptor beta chain was counted only a few times. As yet, its antigen is unknown. V dropped 6 bases and J dropped 6; count of bases not matched to a gene: 5. In germline, CDR1 is SGHNT, CDR2 YENEEA. The CDR3 has 15 amino acids. These data are taken from a study of T cells in localized non-small cell lung cancer. Clones were sequenced by immunoSEQ multiplex PCR, and TCRdb holds only the in-frame ones, with some missing. The sample lists approximately 1,300 clones, around 21% occurring once. Findings and caveats of the study: Investigators sequenced only a single tumor region, leaving heterogeneity possible. Higher T cell density in the blood was associated with longer overall survival, whereas higher adjacent-lung clonality associated with shorter survival. Uninvolved adjacent lung had more T cell clonality than any other tissue, topping tumor.

Sample: normal lung tissue next to the tumor, taken before any cancer treatment. V is TRBV11-3 and J is TRBJ1-6, with 10 positions matching TRBD1. This TCR came from a woman aged 35 to 70 with stage I lung adenocarcinoma. The CDR3 sequence: CASSWDRGSNSPLHF. In DNA, the CDR3 is TGTGCCAGCAGTTGGGACAGGGGATCTAATTCACCCCTCCACTTT.